The T cell receptor (beta chain) under discussion was sequenced for a study of PD-1 blockade in mismatch repair-deficient tumors. On the study more broadly: Patients had approximately 11 mismatch repair-deficient cancer types and were previously treated and progressing. Overall study findings and caveats: Tumor-resident clones, often undetectable pretreatment in blood, expanded then contracted after pembrolizumab.

The repertoire was sequenced with immunoSEQ multiplex PCR; TCRdb's copy has only in-frame clones and lacks some. The repertoire holds 60,000 to 65,000 clones, approximately 88% seen once, with more than 11% in the top ten. PCR or immunohistochemistry showed mismatch repair deficiency in every enrolled patient. TCR sequencing covered three patients who responded to pembrolizumab. After removal of 3 bases from V and 2 bases from J, the junction contained 7 bases not matched to a gene. The CDR3 length is 15 residues. Germline V lookup: CDR1 SGDLS, CDR2 YYNGEE. As regards this clone: Its antigen is as yet unknown.

The clonotype was recovered from an adult with mismatch repair-deficient cancer. The genes are TRBV9 and TRBJ2-7; 8 bases line up with TRBD2. Source: peripheral blood, taken 52 weeks after starting pembrolizumab. CDR3 nucleotides: TGTGCCAGCAGCGCCGGGGGGGGTTCCCCCTACGAGCAGTACTTC. It codes for CASSAGGGSPYEQYF.